Following are 22 T cell receptor beta chains from one sample sequenced in a study of T cell changes during pregnancy in multiple sclerosis. Assay: immunoSEQ multiplex PCR; the TCRdb copy retains only in-frame clones and omits some. The sample lists around 48,000 clones, approximately 88% occurring once. The material was CD4+ T cells from peripheral blood mononuclear cells, obtained in the second trimester of pregnancy. The origin of the receptors is a female donor with multiple sclerosis, enrolled in a pregnancy study.

This rearrangement joins TRBV9 to TRBJ1-3; no reliable D call. There are 14 residues in the CDR3. The V and J ends lost 2 bases and 4 bases respectively, with 10 bases between them. Germline-derived CDR1 and CDR2 are SGDLS and YYNGEE. DNA for the CDR3: TGTGCCAGCAGCGTTGAAACGGGGGGAAACACCATATATTTT. This encodes CASSVETGGNTIYF.

The CDR3 DNA follows: TGTGCCTGGAGTCGTTCGTTTGAGGCTTTCTTT. Translation: CAWSRSFEAFF. The rearrangement links TRBV30 to TRBJ1-1, with D uncertain. CDR3 length equals 11 residues. CDR1 is GTSNPN, CDR2 SVGIG, per germline (reference sequence). V dropped 2 bases and J dropped 11 bases, with 12 bases sitting between them.

This chain connects TRBV2 to TRBJ1-1; 7 nucleotides match TRBD1. J was trimmed by 1 base and V by 9 bases; bases with no gene match: 5. The CDR3 length is 13 residues. Germline V lookup: CDR1 SNHLY, CDR2 FYNNEI. The CDR3 DNA sequence: TGTGCCAGGATGGGACAGACGAACACTGAAGCTTTCTTT. It codes for CARMGQTNTEAFF.

V is TRBV11-2 and J is TRBJ1-3; D might be TRBD1 (5 bases). V shed 2 bases and J shed 0 bases, with 14 bases lying between them. From germline, CDR1 is SGHAT and CDR2 FQNNGV. This CDR3 region has 17 residues. CDR3: CASSLSFRAFSGNTIYF. The CDR3 DNA reads TGTGCCAGCAGCTTATCGTTCAGGGCCTTCTCTGGAAACACCATATATTTT.

The chain couples TRBV29-1 to TRBJ2-7, with 8 positions matching TRBD1. V lost 8 bases, J lost 6 bases, and 9 bases stayed unmatched. The CDR3 loop spans 12 amino acids. Germline CDR1 reads SQVTM; CDR2 reads ANQGSEA. CDR3 DNA sequence: TGCAGCTTTCGGACAGGGAGACTCGAGCAGTACTTC. Encoded protein: CSFRTGRLEQYF.

This chain joins TRBV18 and TRBJ2-7, with 11 nucleotides matching TRBD2. V was clipped by 3 bases and J by 4 bases; unmatched bases: 11. Germline CDR1 is KGHSH and CDR2 is LQKENI. This CDR3 is built from 17 residues. CDR3 nucleotides: TGTGCCAGCTCACCCCCGAATCCGGGACTAGCGGCATACGAGCAGTACTTC. It yields the protein CASSPPNPGLAAYEQYF.

This chain uses TRBV5-1 with TRBJ2-1, with 11 nucleotides matching TRBD2. The CDR3 is made up of 15 amino acids. J gave up 5 bases and V 7 bases, and 8 bases lay outside the gene matches. CDR1 and CDR2 from the germline V gene are SGHRS and YFSETQ. The CDR3 DNA follows: TGCGCCAGCTTTATAATAGCGGGAGGGCACAATGAGCAGTTCTTC. This gives the protein CASFIIAGGHNEQFF.

This clone has just one count. The chain carries TRBV30 and TRBJ2-3, with 8 nucleotides matching TRBD2. J was trimmed by 4 bases and V by 3 bases; bases with no gene match: 6. Germline V gives CDR1 GTSNPN, CDR2 SVGIG (reference sequence). The CDR3 is 14 amino acids. The CDR3 bases are TGTGCCTGGAGAAGCGGGAGTAGGGCAGATACGCAGTATTTT. Its protein is CAWRSGSRADTQYF.

V usage is TRBV6-1 and J usage is TRBJ1-1; 7 nucleotides agree with TRBD1. Per the germline V gene, CDR1 is MNHNS and CDR2 is SASEGT. The CDR3 consists of 14 residues. The J segment lost 1 base and the V segment lost 7 bases, leaving 6 bases of the junction unmatched. CDR3 bases: TGTGCCAGCACCCCGGGACAGCCGAACACTGAAGCTTTCTTT. It specifies CASTPGQPNTEAFF.

The chain employs TRBV19 and TRBJ1-2; 8 bases are a match to TRBD1. CDR1 LNHDA and CDR2 SQIVND come from the germline V gene (reference sequence). V was clipped by 5 bases and J by 5 bases; unmatched bases: 4. The CDR3 runs to 13 residues. CDR3 bases: TGTGCCAGTAGTCCCGGGACAGGTTATGGCTACACCTTC. As protein: CASSPGTGYGYTF.

The V call is TRBV25-1, the J call TRBJ2-7; D might be TRBD2 (6 bases). The CDR3 has 14 amino acids. The germline gives CDR1 MGHDK, CDR2 SYGVNS. The V gene lost 10 bases and the J gene lost 2 bases, with 18 bases spanning the gap. CDR3 residues: CATGGPTNPYEQYF. In DNA form, the CDR3 reads TGTGCCACCGGAGGGCCCACAAACCCCTACGAGCAGTACTTC.

The J gene is TRBJ2-7, the V gene TRBV18; 13 nucleotides match TRBD2. Trimming took 5 bases from V and 4 from J; bases not matched to a gene: 5. CDR1 is KGHSH, CDR2 LQKENI, per germline. CDR3 length: 15 residues. CDR3 sequence: CASSSPGLAGYEQYF. The CDR3 DNA is TGTGCCAGCTCATCTCCGGGACTAGCGGGATACGAGCAGTACTTC.

The chain couples TRBV10-2 to TRBJ2-5; 12 bases line up with TRBD2. V trimming: 4 bases; J trimming: 5 bases; junction bases outside the gene matches: 14. Germline V gene sequence: CDR1 WSHSY, CDR2 SAAADI. There are 18 residues in the CDR3. CDR3 protein: CASSAGTSGLGASETQYF. The CDR3 nucleotides are TGCGCCAGCAGTGCCGGGACTAGCGGGTTAGGGGCTTCCGAGACCCAGTACTTC.

The gene calls are TRBV5-6 and TRBJ2-7, with 9 bases lining up with TRBD2. This CDR3 spans 17 amino acids. V trimming: 4 bases; J trimming: 2 bases; junction bases outside the gene matches: 13. Germline V gene lookup returns CDR1 SGHDT and CDR2 YYEEEE. The CDR3, as DNA: TGTGCCAGCAGCCCTCTATGGGGGGCGGGAGGGCCCTACGAGCAGTACTTC. This sequence encodes CASSPLWGAGGPYEQYF.

The genes are TRBV28 and TRBJ2-3, with D possibly being TRBD1 (5 bases). The CDR3 loop spans 15 amino acids. V lost 5 bases and J 2 bases, leaving 14 bases between the germline ends. In germline, CDR1 is MDHEN, CDR2 SYDVKM. This CDR3 reads CASSNPGLYTDTQYF. The CDR3, as DNA: TGTGCCAGCAGTAACCCAGGGCTGTACACAGATACGCAGTATTTT.

The V gene is TRBV6-1, the J gene TRBJ1-4, with 9 bases that match TRBD1. The CDR3 sequence is 16 residues long. Germline V gene data show CDR1 as MNHNS and CDR2 as SASEGT. J was trimmed by 3 bases and V by 0 bases; bases with no gene match: 2. For the CDR3, the DNA is TGTGCCAGCAGTGAAGCGCGGGACAGGGCTAATGAAAAACTGTTTTTT. Translated: CASSEARDRANEKLFF.

Details on this clone: One junction end disagrees with the germline gene, perhaps due to a read error. The chain uses TRBV6-5 and TRBJ2-5, with TRBD1 matching over 7 bases. The CDR3 length is 15 residues. CDR1 is MNHEY and CDR2 is SVGAGI in the germline V gene. The CDR3 loop reads CASRYSRQGQETQYF. CDR3 bases: TGTGCCAGCAGATACTCTCGACAGGGCCAAGAGACCCAGTACTTC.

This chain uses TRBV29-1 with TRBJ2-3; D perhaps matches TRBD2 (6 bases). This CDR3 is 11 amino acids long. Germline V gene data show CDR1 as SQVTM and CDR2 as ANQGSEA. The V and J ends lost 3 bases and 5 bases respectively, with 6 bases between them. CDR3 sequence: CSVEGGDTQYF. The DNA of the CDR3 is TGCAGCGTTGAGGGGGGAGATACGCAGTATTTT.

The V gene is TRBV19, the J gene TRBJ2-1; 9 positions match TRBD1. The J segment lost 6 bases and the V segment lost 6 bases, leaving 6 bases of the junction unmatched. CDR1 is LNHDA, CDR2 SQIVND, per germline (reference sequence). The CDR3 is 14 residues long. DNA for the CDR3: TGTGCCAGTAGGACACAGGGGGCAGGCAATGAGCAGTTCTTC. It is translated as CASRTQGAGNEQFF. Using reference TRBV19 and TRBJ2-1 for the parts outside the CDR3, the full variable domain is DGGITQSPKYLFRKEGQNVTLSCEQNLNHDAMYWYRQDPGQGLRLIYYSQIVNDFQKGDIAEGYSVSREKKESFPLTVTSAQKNPTAFYLCASRTQGAGNEQFFGPGTRLTVL.

The CDR3 DNA is TGCGCCAGCAGCCAGGGGACTAGCGGGGTTGGCACAGATACGCAGTATTTT. This translates into CASSQGTSGVGTDTQYF. This chain uses TRBV5-1 with TRBJ2-3; 13 nucleotides line up with TRBD2. Germline V gene sequence: CDR1 SGHRS, CDR2 YFSETQ. V shed 4 bases, J shed 1 base, and the junction held 6 bases outside the gene matches. The CDR3 has 17 amino acids.

The chain combines TRBV27 with TRBJ2-7; 8 bases are shared with TRBD1. With 7 bases clipped from V and 1 base from J, the junction kept 9 bases outside the gene matches. CDR1 and CDR2 from the germline V gene are MNHEY and SMNVEV (reference sequence). The CDR3 is 15 residues long. The CDR3 sequence: CASIGAGTGSYEQYF. The DNA of the CDR3 is TGTGCCAGCATAGGGGCCGGGACAGGATCCTACGAGCAGTACTTC.

Here the CDR3 reads CAREMSGTVLDEQYF. The CDR3 nucleotides read TGTGCCAGGGAAATGTCCGGGACAGTACTCGACGAGCAGTACTTC. The chain couples TRBV2 to TRBJ2-7, with 7 bases aligning to TRBD1. CDR1 is SNHLY and CDR2 is FYNNEI in the germline V gene. V was clipped by 9 bases and J by 5 bases; unmatched bases: 16. This CDR3 contains 15 residues.